Sequencing of this TCR beta chain was carried out in a study of cytomegalovirus exposure and HLA in healthy donors. General study results and limits: The study carried out a later analysis of TCR beta sequences. It associated 15,000 to 20,000 of them with specific HLA alleles at a false discovery rate of 0.05. There were reportedly fewer N-insertions in an Asian-associated ancestry cluster than the approximately 700-donor mean, in a later analysis. TRBV6-2, TRBV6-3 and some other V segments were unresolvable in 87-base-pair reads.

This PCR relied on a set of 60 Vbeta primers and 13 Jbeta primers. Repertoires were generated with immunoSEQ multiplex PCR, while TCRdb's copy carries only in-frame clones and drops some. The table records 110,000 or so clones, 12% to 15% of them present only once. CDR1 is MNHEY, CDR2 SVGAGI, per germline. The CDR3 consists of 14 residues. Trimming removed 7 bases at V and 1 base at J, with 12 bases between. Concerning this clone: Its antigen remains unknown.

The gene calls are TRBV6-5 and TRBJ2-3, with D perhaps TRBD2 (5 bases). Sample: PBMCs. This clonotype originated in a female donor in good health and CMV-seronegative. This CDR3 is CASTGRGGTDTQYF. The DNA for the CDR3 is TGTGCCAGCACCGGCCGGGGAGGCACAGATACGCAGTATTTT.